Listed here are 32 T cell receptor beta chains from one sample, sequenced in a study of regulatory T cells in long-lasting Graves disease. Time point given: newly diagnosed GD, antithyroid drugs for less than 3 months. PBMCs provided the RNA from which the TCR library was made. Sequencing libraries for TCR beta were prepared with iRepertoire HTBI primers and Arm-PCR of CDR3 regions. TCRdb independently ran MiXCR on the multiplex PCR reads; one entry per CDR3 protein. The sample has under 500,000 distinct CDR3 sequences; over 15% are singletons. The sample also formed part of further work on T cells in Graves' hyperthyroidism and ophthalmopathy.

Sequenced material: peripheral blood mononuclear cells (PBMCs), taken at new diagnosis, from a patient treated with antithyroid drugs. The receptors originated from a woman younger than 45 with Graves disease.

This clonotype was seen more than once but under ten times. The chain combines TRBV14 with TRBJ2-1; D is undetermined. CDR1 is SGHDN, CDR2 FVKESK, per germline. CDR3 length: 15 residues. The germline V and J ends were trimmed by 0 bases and 1 base, with 7 bases remaining between them. DNA for the CDR3: TGTGCCAGCAGCCAAGATTACTTATCCTACAATGAGCAGTTCTTC. This sequence encodes CASSQDYLSYNEQFF.

This clonotype was counted between two and nine times. The genes are TRBV13 and TRBJ2-7; D ambiguous. The CDR3 length is 14 residues. The V and J ends lost 5 bases and 0 bases respectively, with 11 bases between them. CDR1 PRHDT and CDR2 FYEKMQ come from the germline V gene (reference sequence). As DNA, the CDR3 is TGTGCCAGCAGCCCCTTGAGGAGCTCCTACGAGCAGTACTTC. This gives the protein CASSPLRSSYEQYF. Full variable domain (missing parts from reference TRBV13 and TRBJ2-7): AAGVIQSPRHLIKEKRETATLKCYPIPRHDTVYWYQQGPGQDPQFLISFYEKMQSDKGSIPDRFSAQQFSDYHSELNMSSLELGDSALYFCASSPLRSSYEQYFGPGTRLTVT.

This clonotype has just one count. The V and J genes are TRBV7-9 and TRBJ2-3; 8 bases match TRBD2. The CDR3 is made up of 16 amino acids. The V gene end was trimmed by 4 bases and the J gene end by 3 bases; junction bases not matched to a gene: 9. Germline V CDR1 and CDR2: SEHNR, FQNEAQ (reference sequence). CDR3 region: CASSSMGGGTTDTQYF. The CDR3 nucleotides are TGTGCCAGCAGCTCGATGGGCGGGGGGACAACAGATACGCAGTATTTT.

This clonotype was recorded at least ten times. The rearrangement links TRBV7-2 to TRBJ1-5, with D perhaps TRBD1 (6 bases). The CDR3 length is 17 residues. Germline CDR1 and CDR2: SGHTA and FQGNSA. V was shortened by 1 base and J by 0 bases, with 13 bases between the two germline ends. The CDR3 sequence: CASSLGRRGGSNQPQHF. The CDR3 DNA is TGTGCCAGCAGCTTAGGGCGAAGGGGGGGTAGCAATCAGCCCCAGCATTTT.

This clonotype was recorded at least ten times. The V gene is TRBV28, the J gene TRBJ2-3, with D hard to call. V was clipped by 4 bases and J by 2 bases, with 16 bases between them. The V gene's germline CDR1 is MDHEN and CDR2 SYDVKM. The CDR3 covers 16 residues. CDR3 sequence (DNA): TGTGCCAGCAGTTCTCTTGTGTGGGAAGCCACAGATACGCAGTATTTT. It codes for CASSSLVWEATDTQYF.

This clonotype was counted ten times or more. The rearrangement uses TRBV5-1 and TRBJ1-1; 7 bases are shared with TRBD1. The V gene end was trimmed by 5 bases and the J gene end by 6 bases; junction bases not matched to a gene: 13. This CDR3 has 15 residues. CDR1 is SGHRS, CDR2 YFSETQ, per germline. The chain's CDR3 is CASSFRGADGSEAFF. The CDR3 nucleotides are TGCGCCAGCAGTTTCAGGGGGGCCGACGGATCTGAAGCTTTCTTT.

This clonotype has just a few counts. The chain combines TRBV19 with TRBJ2-4; possible D gene TRBD2, 6 bases. V shed 3 bases and J shed 7 bases, with 19 bases lying between them. The CDR3 sequence is 16 residues long. Germline CDR1 is LNHDA and CDR2 is SQIVND (reference sequence). This CDR3 reads CASSIGGSRRGNIQYF. CDR3 sequence (DNA): TGTGCCAGTAGTATCGGTGGGAGCCGACGGGGGAACATTCAGTACTTC.

This clonotype occurred a few times. This chain uses TRBV6-2 or TRBV6-3 with TRBJ2-7, with TRBD2 as a possible D gene (5 bases). The CDR3 loop spans 13 amino acids. V lost 2 bases, J lost 4 bases, and 9 bases lay in between. Germline loops: CDR1 MNHEY, CDR2 SVGEGT. The CDR3 DNA reads TGTGCCAGCAGTTACCGGGAAGGGTACGAGCAGTACTTC. As protein: CASSYREGYEQYF.

This clonotype was seen repeatedly, ten times or more. The CDR3: CASRPGLAGSYEQYF. The CDR3 DNA reads as TGTGCCAGCAGGCCCGGACTAGCGGGATCCTACGAGCAGTACTTC. The rearrangement uses TRBV28 and TRBJ2-7; 12 bases match TRBD2. The CDR3 length is 15 residues. Trimming removed 6 bases from V and 1 base from J; junction bases left unmatched: 4. Germline values: CDR1 MDHEN, CDR2 SYDVKM.

This clonotype was seen only a few times. This chain connects TRBV3-1 to TRBJ1-1; D ambiguous. The CDR3 extends over 13 amino acids. CDR1 is LGHDT, CDR2 YNNKEL, per germline (reference sequence). V gave up 5 bases and J gave up 1 base, with 8 bases separating them. The CDR3 region has the DNA TGTGCCAGCAGCGCCCGACAGAACACTGAAGCTTTCTTT. Encoded protein: CASSARQNTEAFF.

This clonotype was observed a few times. A read error is possible here, since a much larger clone lies one base away. The chain couples TRBV2 to TRBJ2-1; D gene uncertain. CDR3 size: 13 residues. Germline CDR1 is SNHLY and CDR2 is FYNNEI. The CDR3: CASSERVYNEQLF. In nucleotides, the CDR3 is TGTGCCAGCAGTGAAAGGGTTTACAATGAGCAGCTCTTC.

A word on this clonotype: The CDR3 carries no conserved terminal phenylalanine or tryptophan, so it likely arises from a read error. The genes are TRBV7-6 and TRBJ2-7; possible D gene TRBD2, 5 bases. From germline, CDR1 is SGHVS and CDR2 FNYEAQ. The CDR3 totals 14 residues. The CDR3, as DNA: TGTGCCAGCAGCTTAGATCCTAGCTCCCACGAGCAGTACCTC. Its protein is CASSLDPSSHEQYL.

The sample holds many counts of this clonotype. The chain uses TRBV6-1 and TRBJ2-2; no clear D. Germline V CDR1 and CDR2: MNHNS, SASEGT. The CDR3 covers 17 residues. Trimming cost V 2 bases and J 6 bases, with 19 bases left between them. This chain's CDR3 is CASSELSGQAFAGELFF. CDR3 sequence (DNA): TGTGCCAGCAGTGAACTTTCCGGGCAAGCGTTTGCCGGGGAGCTGTTTTTT.

In its sample, this clonotype was seen many times. The chain couples TRBV29-1 to TRBJ2-7; 13 bases are a match to TRBD2. This CDR3 has 18 amino acids. In germline, CDR1 is SQVTM, CDR2 ANQGSEA. V dropped 1 base and J dropped 3; count of bases not matched to a gene: 12. The CDR3 loop is CSVEGGGLAGSTGYEQYF. The DNA for the CDR3 is TGCAGCGTTGAAGGCGGGGGACTAGCGGGAAGTACCGGCTACGAGCAGTACTTC.

Ten or more counts support this clonotype. The rearrangement links TRBV28 to TRBJ2-7, with D uncertain. Germline V lookup: CDR1 MDHEN, CDR2 SYDVKM. The length of the CDR3 is 11 residues. The germline V and J ends were trimmed by 8 bases and 0 bases, with 5 bases remaining between them. The CDR3 sequence is CASVDSYEQYF. CDR3 in DNA: TGTGCCAGCGTCGACTCCTACGAGCAGTACTTC.

This clonotype occurred many times. The V and J genes are TRBV30 and TRBJ2-7, with 7 bases aligning to TRBD2. Trimming at V came to 4 bases and at J to 5 bases, leaving 5 bases not matched to a gene. This CDR3 spans 12 amino acids. Germline CDR1 and CDR2: GTSNPN and SVGIG (reference sequence). The CDR3 nucleotides are TGTGCCTGGAACCGGGACTACCACGAGCAGTACTTC. As protein: CAWNRDYHEQYF.

This chain uses TRBV20-1 with TRBJ2-1, with D possibly being TRBD2 (6 bases). Trimming cost V 2 bases and J 3 bases, with 11 bases left between them. The germline V gene encodes CDR1 DFQATT and CDR2 SNEGSKA (reference sequence). The CDR3 spans 14 residues. The CDR3 spells CSARLSGDYNEQFF. The CDR3 bases are TGCAGTGCTAGACTTAGCGGAGACTACAATGAGCAGTTCTTC.

A few counts support this clonotype. The CDR3 reads CASSLLGAPEVDYNEQFF. The CDR3 DNA reads as TGTGCCAGCAGCTTATTAGGAGCCCCGGAGGTAGACTACAATGAGCAGTTCTTC. The chain has TRBV13 and TRBJ2-1; tentatively, D is TRBD2 (5 bases). This CDR3 spans 18 amino acids. Germline CDR1 reads PRHDT; CDR2 reads FYEKMQ (reference sequence). Between the trimmed V and J ends, which lost 2 bases and 3 bases, there was a span of 20 bases.

This clonotype was observed at least ten times. This sequence joins TRBV28 and TRBJ1-5; D ambiguous. CDR3 size: 16 residues. Trimming pared 7 bases from V and 3 bases from J, leaving 19 bases between. CDR1 and CDR2 from the germline V gene are MDHEN and SYDVKM. The CDR3 protein is CASTPLHVILNQPQHF. CDR3 nucleotide sequence: TGTGCCAGCACCCCATTGCACGTTATCCTCAATCAGCCCCAGCATTTT.

The rearrangement joins TRBV19 to TRBJ2-1, with 8 nucleotides matching TRBD1. The CDR3 is 14 residues long. Trimming took 6 bases from V and 8 from J; bases not matched to a gene: 9. Germline values: CDR1 LNHDA, CDR2 SQIVND (reference sequence). CDR3 amino acids: CASSPGQGWDEQFF. The CDR3 DNA follows: TGTGCCAGTAGCCCCGGACAGGGTTGGGATGAGCAGTTCTTC.

The chain recombines TRBV25-1 with TRBJ2-3; D might be TRBD2 (5 bases). V was cut by 3 bases and J by 1 base, with 11 bases left in between. The V gene's germline CDR1 is MGHDK and CDR2 SYGVNS. The CDR3 spans 15 residues. CDR3 sequence (DNA): TGTGCCAGCAGTGAGACGAGGGCGGGCACAGATACGCAGTATTTT. It is translated as CASSETRAGTDTQYF.

The sample holds a few counts of this clonotype. The rearrangement links TRBV5-4 to TRBJ2-2; 9 bases are shared with TRBD2. V lost 4 bases, J lost 5 bases, and 6 bases stayed unmatched. Per germline, CDR1 SGHNT and CDR2 YYREEE (reference sequence). This CDR3 has 15 amino acids. The CDR3 DNA follows: TGTGCCAGCAGCCCGGATCTAGCGGGAACCGGGGAGCTGTTTTTT. Protein product: CASSPDLAGTGELFF.

The gene calls are TRBV19 and TRBJ2-1; D is perhaps TRBD1 (6 bases). Trimming stripped 6 bases from V and 2 bases from J, with 11 bases between. This CDR3 spans 14 amino acids. Germline CDR1 is LNHDA and CDR2 is SQIVND (reference sequence). CDR3 coding DNA: TGTGCCAGTAGACAGGGTGGCACCTACAATGAGCAGTTCTTC. This gives the protein CASRQGGTYNEQFF.

This clonotype occurred many times. The chain is built from TRBV14 and TRBJ2-1; D uncertain. V shed 3 bases and J shed 4 bases, with 10 bases lying between them. From germline, CDR1 is SGHDN and CDR2 FVKESK. This CDR3 has 14 residues. The CDR3 protein is CASSHLGTYNEQFF. The CDR3 nucleotides read TGTGCCAGCAGCCATCTGGGAACGTACAATGAGCAGTTCTTC.

This clonotype occurred a few times. The chain joins TRBV5-1 to TRBJ2-7; TRBD2 matches 11 bases. In germline, CDR1 is SGHRS, CDR2 YFSETQ. This CDR3 is 19 amino acids long. Trimming at V came to 0 bases and at J to 2 bases, leaving 13 bases not matched to a gene. The CDR3 is CASSLAPQELAGATYEQYF. CDR3 in DNA: TGCGCCAGCAGCTTGGCCCCCCAAGAACTAGCGGGGGCCACCTACGAGCAGTACTTC.

This clonotype occurred a few times. The chain recombines TRBV6-5 with TRBJ2-2; 9 bases are shared with TRBD2. In germline, CDR1 is MNHEY, CDR2 SVGAGI. With 0 bases clipped from V and 4 bases from J, the junction kept 6 bases outside the gene matches. The CDR3 covers 17 residues. CDR3 DNA sequence: TGTGCCAGCAGTTACTCGAAACTAGCGGGTCCCACCGGGGAGCTGTTTTTT. It translates to CASSYSKLAGPTGELFF.

This clonotype occurred many times. The DNA of the CDR3 is TGTGCCAGCAGTTACTCGATCAGCAAACCGGAAGATACGCAGTATTTT. As protein: CASSYSISKPEDTQYF. The V gene is TRBV6-2 or TRBV6-3, the J gene TRBJ2-3; D unresolved. Germline V gene lookup returns CDR1 MNHEY and CDR2 SVGEGT. The CDR3 totals 16 residues. Deletions cut 0 bases from V and 5 bases from J, with 15 bases between.

This clonotype came up many times. The chain couples TRBV12-3 or TRBV12-4 to TRBJ1-4; D uncertain. The CDR3 contains 14 residues. V shed 3 bases and J shed 4 bases, with 9 bases lying between them. In DNA, the CDR3 is TGTGCCAGCAGTTTCGGGCAGATTAATGAAAAACTGTTTTTT. This codes for CASSFGQINEKLFF.

The DNA for the CDR3 is TGTGCCAGCAGCCAAGATCCGGCTTGGGGCAGGGGGCATCACGAGCAGTACTTC. As protein: CASSQDPAWGRGHHEQYF. This rearrangement joins TRBV4-2 to TRBJ2-7; TRBD1 aligns across 8 bases. The CDR3 extends over 18 amino acids. Germline assignment: CDR1 LGHNA and CDR2 YNFKEQ. V lost 0 bases to trimming and J lost 5 bases; unmatched junction nucleotides: 15.

V is TRBV7-2 and J is TRBJ2-2, with D possibly TRBD2 on 6 matching bases. This CDR3 comprises 15 residues. The V end was cut by 1 base, the J end by 4 bases, with 10 bases between. Germline V CDR1 and CDR2: SGHTA, FQGNSA. The CDR3 region is CASSLGLASTGELFF. The CDR3 DNA reads TGTGCCAGCAGCTTAGGGCTAGCGAGCACCGGGGAGCTGTTTTTT.

Many counts were recorded for this clonotype. This chain joins TRBV9 and TRBJ2-7; 7 nucleotides agree with TRBD2. V was clipped by 0 bases and J by 5 bases; unmatched bases: 11. CDR1 SGDLS and CDR2 YYNGEE come from the germline V gene. The CDR3 is made up of 16 amino acids. CDR3: CASSVESGVRMHEQYF. CDR3 DNA: TGTGCCAGCAGCGTAGAGAGCGGGGTTCGGATGCACGAGCAGTACTTC.

The chain has TRBV7-9 and TRBJ2-7; maybe TRBD2 (6 bases). The CDR3 is made up of 14 amino acids. The germline CDR1 and CDR2 sequences are SEHNR and FQNEAQ (reference sequence). V dropped 8 bases and J dropped 0 bases, with 14 bases sitting between them. The CDR3 spells CASASGTHSYEQYF. Here the CDR3 DNA reads TGTGCCAGCGCCTCCGGGACTCACTCCTACGAGCAGTACTTC.